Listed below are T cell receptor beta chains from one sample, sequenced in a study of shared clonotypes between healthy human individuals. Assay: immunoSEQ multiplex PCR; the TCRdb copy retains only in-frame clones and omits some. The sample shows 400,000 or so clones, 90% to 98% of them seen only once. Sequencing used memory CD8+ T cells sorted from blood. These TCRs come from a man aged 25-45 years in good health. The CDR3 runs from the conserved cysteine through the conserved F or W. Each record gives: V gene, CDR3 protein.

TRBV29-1 CSVAQTGQTNEKLFF
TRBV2 CASSGSGLGSYEQYF
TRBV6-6 CASSYVTGQSYNEQFF
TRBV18 CASSPGQGLGSNQPQHF
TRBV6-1 CASSEAEGGLGMPQHF
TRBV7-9 CASSTRTGLMNTEAFF
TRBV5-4 CASSLAPGKETQYF
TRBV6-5 CASSYTERSLGYTF
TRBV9 CASSVGNSGELFF
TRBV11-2 CASSLAGEQYF
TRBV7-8 CASSPRRAGTEAFF
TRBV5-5 CASSSAGTLGDTQYF
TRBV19 CASSIDRLPRTEYEAFF
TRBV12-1 CASSFPTGANSNYGYTF
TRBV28 CASSFVPGSYEQYF
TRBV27 CASSRRGGTDTQYF
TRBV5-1 CASSLGSSSGNTIYF
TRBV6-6 CASSFLTGYSYEQYF
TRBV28 CASSFEAITDTQYF
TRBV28 CASSLGGHYEQYF
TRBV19 CASRRDSLIYMNTEAFF
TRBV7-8 CASSAGLAAYNEQFF
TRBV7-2 CASSYRGSYNEQFF
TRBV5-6 CASSLATSGYEQYF
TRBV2 CASVREVNEQFF